A selection of T cell receptor beta chains follows, all from one sample in a study of tumor-infiltrating lymphocytes in localized non-small cell lung cancer. Data came from immunoSEQ multiplex PCR; TCRdb stores just in-frame clones and leaves some out. The table records approximately 15,000 clones, over 65% of them present only once. The material sequenced was lung tumor tissue. These TCRs come from a human donor with non-small cell lung cancer. The CDR3 runs from the conserved cysteine through the conserved F or W. The D gene is left open where the match is weak. Clone size, where shown, is once, few, many, or a class for clones that have expanded.

V gene,D gene,clone size,J gene,CDR3 protein,CDR3 DNA
TRBV5-1,TRBD2,NA,TRBJ2-7,CASSLAGGAGSYEQYF,TGCGCCAGCAGCTTGGCGGGGGGGGCAGGGTCCTACGAGCAGTACTTC
TRBV7-7,TRBD1,few,TRBJ2-5,CASSPDRGETQYF,TGTGCTAGCAGTCCCGACAGGGGAGAGACCCAGTACTTC
TRBV19,NA,NA,TRBJ1-2,CASSPPAPRGDYGYTF,TGTGCCAGTAGTCCTCCCGCACCGAGAGGTGACTATGGCTACACCTTC
TRBV5-1,TRBD2,few,TRBJ2-5,CASSASGPQETQYF,TGCGCCAGCAGCGCTAGCGGACCTCAAGAGACCCAGTACTTC
TRBV30,NA,NA,TRBJ1-1,CAWSVNVEAFF,TGTGCCTGGAGTGTAAATGTCGAAGCTTTCTTT
TRBV2,NA,NA,TRBJ2-7,CASSESGYEQYF,TGTGCCAGCAGTGAATCGGGATACGAGCAGTACTTC
TRBV30,TRBD2,NA,TRBJ2-3,CAWSGTSGWGAGTDTQYF,TGTGCCTGGTCCGGGACTAGCGGGTGGGGAGCCGGCACAGATACGCAGTATTTT
TRBV9,NA,NA,TRBJ1-5,CASSNAVGGNQPQHF,TGTGCCAGCAGCAACGCAGTGGGCGGCAATCAGCCCCAGCATTTT
TRBV19,NA,once,TRBJ2-2,CASTRGRANTGELFF,TGTGCCAGTACACGAGGCAGGGCTAACACCGGGGAGCTGTTTTTT
TRBV7-2,TRBD2,NA,TRBJ2-7,CASGGLAQGGEQYF,TGTGCCTCCGGGGGACTAGCTCAGGGGGGCGAGCAGTACTTC
TRBV29-1,TRBD2,few,TRBJ2-7,CSVGLSGGSYEQYF,TGCAGCGTTGGACTCAGCGGGGGATCCTACGAGCAGTACTTC
TRBV19,TRBD2,once,TRBJ2-2,CASSAQSSGRVRGTGELFF,TGTGCCAGTAGTGCCCAATCTAGCGGGAGGGTCAGGGGCACCGGGGAGCTGTTTTTT
TRBV18,TRBD1,once,TRBJ1-4,CASSPSNGQGNEKLFF,TGTGCCAGCTCACCTAGTAATGGACAGGGAAATGAAAAACTGTTTTTT